The rows below give T cell receptor beta chains drawn from one sample of a study of beta chain features in type 1 diabetes. Only in-frame clones appear in the TCRdb table, and some are missing; sequencing was by immunoSEQ multiplex PCR. The sample lists 150,000 or so clones, approximately 9% occurring once. Sequencing was performed on central memory CD4+ T cells from blood. The source is a woman aged 18-29 years with type 1 diabetes. The CDR3 runs from the conserved cysteine through the conserved F or W. A D gene is named only where the DNA matches it firmly. A clone size is listed for some rows: how often the clone was seen (once, few, many), or a class if it is expanded.

d_call,v_call,j_call,clone_size,cdr3_nt,cdr3_aa
TRBD1,TRBV6-5,TRBJ2-7,-,TGTGCCAGCAGTTCAGCTCCGGACAGGGGTACCGAGCAGTACTTC,CASSSAPDRGTEQYF
TRBD2,TRBV7-2,TRBJ2-7,-,TGTGCCAGCAGCTTAGGCACTAGCGGGGGCTACGAGCAGTACTTC,CASSLGTSGGYEQYF
-,TRBV6-5,TRBJ1-5,once,TGTGCCAGCAGTCTACGACAGTGGGAACAGCCCCAGCATTTT,CASSLRQWEQPQHF
-,TRBV30,TRBJ1-1,few,TGTGCCTGGAGTGTACGGGGGGGAGTTAACACTGAAGCTTTCTTT,CAWSVRGGVNTEAFF
-,TRBV7-9,TRBJ1-1,few,TGTGCCAGCAGCTTAGGAGGCCAGAACACTGAAGCTTTCTTT,CASSLGGQNTEAFF
-,TRBV5-1,TRBJ1-2,-,TGCGCCAGCAGCATGCAGGGTGGCTCTCCCTATGGCTACACCTTC,CASSMQGGSPYGYTF
TRBD1,TRBV10-3,TRBJ2-1,-,TGTGCCATCAGTGAGTCCGTGGGACAGGGGGTGATAAATGAGCAGTTCTTC,CAISESVGQGVINEQFF
-,TRBV19,TRBJ2-1,-,TGTGCCAGTAGTGGAGGGAGCAGCTCCTACAATGAGCAGTTCTTC,CASSGGSSSYNEQFF
-,TRBV7-2,TRBJ2-7,few,TGTGCCAGCAGCTCAGGTACGCCGGTCTACGAGCAGTACTTC,CASSSGTPVYEQYF
TRBD2,TRBV19,TRBJ2-3,-,TGTGCCAGTAGAACTAGCGGGAGGAGGACAGATACGCAGTATTTT,CASRTSGRRTDTQYF
-,TRBV7-3,TRBJ2-1,-,TGTGCCAGCAGCTTAGGGGGGACCTACAATGAGCAGTTCTTC,CASSLGGTYNEQFF
-,TRBV7-2,TRBJ2-3,few,TGTGCCAGCAGCCCAAAGGACTGGGCCGGAGCCACAGATACGCAGTATTTT,CASSPKDWAGATDTQYF
-,TRBV7-9,TRBJ1-5,many,TGTGCCAGCAGCTTGGGGCGGCATAGCAATCAGCCCCAGCATTTT,CASSLGRHSNQPQHF
TRBD2,TRBV25-1,TRBJ2-1,-,TGTGCCAGCAGTGAACTAGCGGGAACCTTGAGCTCCTACAATGAGCAGTTCTTC,CASSELAGTLSSYNEQFF
TRBD2,TRBV10-3,TRBJ2-1,few,TGTGCCATCAGTGCCTCCGGGACTAGCGGGGCCAGCTCCTACAATGAGCAGTTCTTC,CAISASGTSGASSYNEQFF
TRBD1,TRBV6-6,TRBJ2-7,-,TGTGCCAGCAAACCATCTCTAGGGGGGACAGGCGAGCAGTACTTC,CASKPSLGGTGEQYF
-,TRBV19,TRBJ1-5,-,TGTGCCACTAAGGACAGAAATAGCAATCAGCCCCAGCATTTT,CATKDRNSNQPQHF
-,TRBV15,TRBJ2-3,-,TGTGCCACCAGCAGGAAGACTAGCACAGATACGCAGTATTTT,CATSRKTSTDTQYF
-,TRBV18,TRBJ1-1,-,TGTGCCAGCTCCCCGGGTCATCGGGACACTGAAGCTTTCTTT,CASSPGHRDTEAFF
TRBD1,TRBV7-3,TRBJ2-1,few,TGTGCCAGCAGCTTATACCGGACAGGGGTAGAGCAGTTCTTC,CASSLYRTGVEQFF
-,TRBV5-6,TRBJ2-5,few,TGTGCCAGCAGCTACGGGTCGGAAGAGACCCAGTACTTC,CASSYGSEETQYF
-,TRBV14,TRBJ2-7,-,TGTGCCAGCAGCCCAGCCGGGACTTACTACGAGCAGTACTTC,CASSPAGTYYEQYF
TRBD2,TRBV5-4,TRBJ2-1,few,TGTGCCAGCAGCAATGGACTAGCGGCCAACAATGAGCAGTTCTTC,CASSNGLAANNEQFF
-,TRBV7-2,TRBJ2-5,-,TGTGCCAGCAGCTCAACCAGGGTGGAGACCCAGTACTTC,CASSSTRVETQYF
TRBD2,TRBV11-2,TRBJ2-5,-,TGTGCCAGCAGCCTCGGGACTAACCAAGAGACCCAGTACTTC,CASSLGTNQETQYF
-,TRBV28,TRBJ2-4,few,TGTGCCAGCAGGTGGGCAGGGTCGAAGGCCAAAAACATTCAGTACTTC,CASRWAGSKAKNIQYF
-,TRBV18,TRBJ1-1,few,TGTGCCAGCTCTTCGGGCACTGAAGCTTTCTTT,CASSSGTEAFF
TRBD1,TRBV19,TRBJ2-1,-,TGTGCCACCCGACAGGGTGGCGCCTACAATGAGCAGTTCTTC,CATRQGGAYNEQFF